These 18 T cell receptor beta chains were sequenced from one sample in a study of blood T cell repertoires in COVID-19. The protocol was immunoSEQ multiplex PCR, while the TCRdb copy is restricted to in-frame clones and leaves out a portion. Of fewer than 350,000 clones in the sample, nearly 90% were seen once. Specimen: PBMCs or T cells enriched from blood (not recorded which). The receptors here all came from a woman aged 25 to 45 who had recovered from COVID-19.

The chain uses TRBV5-4 and TRBJ2-1, with D maybe TRBD2 (6 bases). CDR1 is SGHNT, CDR2 YYREEE, per germline (reference sequence). This CDR3 contains 16 residues. V lost 3 bases and J lost 5, with 18 bases in between. The chain's CDR3 is CASSSLRASDNNEQFF. In nucleotides, the CDR3 is TGTGCCAGCAGCTCGTTAAGGGCTAGCGACAACAATGAGCAGTTCTTC.

The J gene is TRBJ2-7, the V gene TRBV5-4; TRBD2 might be the D (5 bases). The length of the CDR3 is 14 residues. Germline V CDR1 and CDR2: SGHNT, YYREEE (reference sequence). The V end lost 3 bases, the J end lost 3 bases, and 13 bases lay between the germline ends. For the CDR3, the DNA is TGTGCCAGCAGCTGGTGGACGGGGAACTACGAGCAGTACTTC. Translated: CASSWWTGNYEQYF.

This sequence joins TRBV7-9 and TRBJ1-1; tentative D call: TRBD1 (6 bases). The CDR3 is made up of 14 amino acids. Trimming removed 3 bases at V and 4 bases at J, with 12 bases between. CDR1 and CDR2 (germline): SEHNR, FQNEAQ (reference sequence). The CDR3 DNA reads TGTGCCAGCAGCTTGGACAGTGGGTCCACTGAAGCTTTCTTT. This codes for CASSLDSGSTEAFF.

The chain links TRBV6-5 to TRBJ1-1; 7 bases line up with TRBD1. The CDR3 sequence is 12 residues long. Germline CDR1 and CDR2: MNHEY and SVGAGI. V dropped 6 bases and J dropped 6; count of bases not matched to a gene: 4. CDR3 residues: CASSLDRSEAFF. CDR3 nucleotides: TGTGCCAGCAGCTTGGACAGGTCTGAAGCTTTCTTT.

This chain links TRBV5-5 with TRBJ1-1, with 8 bases lining up with TRBD1. The ends lost 0 bases at V and 5 bases at J; junction bases unmatched: 15. CDR3 length: 18 residues. Germline lookup yields CDR1 SGHKS and CDR2 YYEKEE (reference sequence). CDR3 nucleotides: TGTGCCAGCAGCTTGGATGGCATGTCCACAGGGGGAAGAACTGAAGCTTTCTTT. Protein: CASSLDGMSTGGRTEAFF.

The chain employs TRBV5-1 and TRBJ2-2; TRBD2 agrees at 11 bases. CDR3 length: 16 residues. J was trimmed by 4 bases and V by 3 bases; bases with no gene match: 5. Germline V gives CDR1 SGHRS, CDR2 YFSETQ. CDR3 loop: CASSWTGTSGTGELFF. The CDR3 nucleotides read TGCGCCAGCAGCTGGACCGGGACTAGCGGCACCGGGGAGCTGTTTTTT.

The J gene is TRBJ1-1, the V gene TRBV12-3 or TRBV12-4, with no clear D. The V and J ends lost 7 bases and 10 bases respectively, with 16 bases between them. This CDR3 spans 12 amino acids. CDR3 sequence (DNA): TGTGCCAGCATCTCCTCGGGCGAGGGAGCTTTCTTT. It translates to CASISSGEGAFF.

The chain couples TRBV27 to TRBJ2-2, with 11 positions matching TRBD2. Germline loops: CDR1 MNHEY, CDR2 SMNVEV (reference sequence). CDR3 length: 15 amino acids. Trimming at V came to 3 bases and at J to 5 bases, leaving 2 bases not matched to a gene. The chain's CDR3 is CASSLTSGITGELFF. CDR3 bases: TGTGCCAGCAGTTTGACTAGCGGGATTACCGGGGAGCTGTTTTTT.

The chain recombines TRBV15 with TRBJ1-3, with a tentative D call TRBD1 (6 bases). The V and J ends lost 1 base and 0 bases respectively, with 10 bases between them. CDR3 length: 16 residues. From germline, CDR1 is LNHNV and CDR2 YYDKDF (reference sequence). CDR3 in amino acids: CATSRGTGFSGNTIYF. DNA of the CDR3: TGTGCCACCAGCAGAGGCACAGGGTTCTCTGGAAACACCATATATTTT.

This clone was recorded once. This rearrangement joins TRBV7-2 to TRBJ1-1; perhaps TRBD1 as D (6 bases). V was pared by 4 bases and J by 7 bases, with 10 bases between. Looked up from germline, CDR1 is SGHTA and CDR2 is FQGNSA. The CDR3 totals 12 residues. CDR3 amino acids: CASSSQGYEAFF. In DNA, the CDR3 is TGTGCCAGCAGCTCACAGGGTTATGAAGCTTTCTTT.

The gene calls are TRBV28 and TRBJ1-5, with TRBD1 matching over 8 bases. Losses at the gene ends were 3 bases for V and 6 bases for J; bases not matched to a gene: 7. The V gene's germline CDR1 is MDHEN and CDR2 SYDVKM. The CDR3 spans 15 residues. CDR3 in amino acids: CASSFQGARGQPQHF. The CDR3 DNA reads TGTGCCAGCAGTTTCCAGGGGGCTAGAGGTCAGCCCCAGCATTTT.

This sequence joins TRBV9 and TRBJ2-5, with 8 nucleotides matching TRBD1. The CDR3 spans 16 residues. The trim removed 4 bases at V and 2 bases at J, leaving 10 bases unmatched. Germline V gene data show CDR1 as SGDLS and CDR2 as YYNGEE. CDR3 in amino acids: CASSRLPGQAQETQYF. The CDR3 region has the DNA TGTGCCAGCAGCAGACTACCGGGACAGGCTCAAGAGACCCAGTACTTC.

On this clone: One end of the junction varies from germline; a read error may be responsible. The V call is TRBV7-2, the J call TRBJ2-3; 11 nucleotides match TRBD2. Germline lookup yields CDR1 SGHTA and CDR2 FQGNSA. The CDR3 covers 18 residues. CDR3 protein: CASSLRPSGGSLTHTQYF. In nucleotides, the CDR3 is TGTGCCAGCAGCTTAAGACCTAGCGGGGGGTCCCTCACACATACGCAGTATTTT. The whole variable domain, filled in from reference TRBV7-2 and TRBJ2-3, reads GAGVSQSPSNKVTEKGKDVELRCDPISGHTALYWYRQSLGQGLEFLIYFQGNSAPDKSGLPSDRFSAERTGGSVSTLTIQRTQQEDSAVYLCASSLRPSGGSLTHTQYFGPGTRLTVL.

The chain has TRBV28 and TRBJ2-7; 8 nucleotides agree with TRBD2. With 10 bases clipped from V and 4 bases from J, the junction kept 6 bases outside the gene matches. Germline CDR1 is MDHEN and CDR2 is SYDVKM. This CDR3 comprises 12 residues. The chain's CDR3 is CATLAGPYEQYF. In DNA form, the CDR3 reads TGTGCCACATTAGCGGGGCCTTACGAGCAGTACTTC. Using reference TRBV28 and TRBJ2-7 for the parts outside the CDR3, the full variable domain is DVKVTQSSRYLVKRTGEKVFLECVQDMDHENMFWYRQDPGLGLRLIYFSYDVKMKEKGDIPEGYSVSREKKERFSLILESASTNQTSMYLCATLAGPYEQYFGPGTRLTVT.

This chain uses TRBV27 with TRBJ1-6, with 9 bases fitting TRBD1. Germline CDR1 is MNHEY and CDR2 is SMNVEV (reference sequence). V trimming: 4 bases; J trimming: 8 bases; junction bases outside the gene matches: 12. CDR3 length: 17 residues. The CDR3 coding sequence is TGTGCCAGCAGTTCCACAGGGGGCTGGAGGGAGGATTCACCCCTCCACTTT. Encoded protein: CASSSTGGWREDSPLHF.

CDR3 coding DNA: TGTGCCACCAGTCGTTCACCGCCGCTAGCCTATGGCTACACCTTC. It is translated as CATSRSPPLAYGYTF. The chain uses TRBV15 and TRBJ1-2; D gene ambiguous. Trimming pared 6 bases from V and 4 bases from J, leaving 18 bases between. The CDR3 loop spans 15 amino acids. Germline V gene data show CDR1 as LNHNV and CDR2 as YYDKDF (reference sequence).

This clone was detected once. This sequence joins TRBV11-2 and TRBJ2-3; D possibly corresponds to TRBD2 (6 bases). V lost 2 bases and J 0 bases, leaving 12 bases between the germline ends. Germline V CDR1 and CDR2: SGHAT, FQNNGV. The CDR3 has 16 residues. CDR3 protein: CASSLYRGSSTDTQYF. The CDR3 DNA follows: TGTGCCAGCAGCTTATATCGGGGGTCTAGCACAGATACGCAGTATTTT.

The chain is built from TRBV7-9 and TRBJ2-5, with TRBD2 identical over 9 bases. Trimming took 0 bases from V and 5 from J; bases not matched to a gene: 10. Germline-derived CDR1 and CDR2 are SEHNR and FQNEAQ (reference sequence). This CDR3 has 17 residues. This chain's CDR3 is CASSLAPSGEPWETQYF. The CDR3 bases are TGTGCCAGCAGCTTAGCTCCTAGCGGGGAGCCATGGGAGACCCAGTACTTC.